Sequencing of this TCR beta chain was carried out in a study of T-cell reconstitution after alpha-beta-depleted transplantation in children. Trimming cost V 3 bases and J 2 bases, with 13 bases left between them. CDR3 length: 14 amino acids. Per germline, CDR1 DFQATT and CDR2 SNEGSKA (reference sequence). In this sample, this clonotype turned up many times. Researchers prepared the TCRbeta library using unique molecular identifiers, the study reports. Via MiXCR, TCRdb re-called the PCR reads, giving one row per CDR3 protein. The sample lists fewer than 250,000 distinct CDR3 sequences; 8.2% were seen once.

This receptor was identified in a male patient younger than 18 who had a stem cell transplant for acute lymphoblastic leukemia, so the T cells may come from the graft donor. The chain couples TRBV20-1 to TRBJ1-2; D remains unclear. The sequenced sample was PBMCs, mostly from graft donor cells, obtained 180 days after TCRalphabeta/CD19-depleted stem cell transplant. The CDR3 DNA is TGCAGTGCTAGTTTTACGCAACTAAACTATGGCTACACCTTC. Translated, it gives CSASFTQLNYGYTF.